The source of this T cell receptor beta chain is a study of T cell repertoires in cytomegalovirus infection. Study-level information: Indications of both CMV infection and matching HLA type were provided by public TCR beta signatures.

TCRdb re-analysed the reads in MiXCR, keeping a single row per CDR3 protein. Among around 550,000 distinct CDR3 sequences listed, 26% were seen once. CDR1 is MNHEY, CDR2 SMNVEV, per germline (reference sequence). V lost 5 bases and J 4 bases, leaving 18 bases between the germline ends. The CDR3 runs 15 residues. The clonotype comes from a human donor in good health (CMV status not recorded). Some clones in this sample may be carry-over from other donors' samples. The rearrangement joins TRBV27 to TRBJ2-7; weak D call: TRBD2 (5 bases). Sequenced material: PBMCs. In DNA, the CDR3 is TGTGCCAGCAGTAGGCGGGCTGGGGTGGGATACGAGCAGTACGTC. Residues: CASSRRAGVGYEQYV.